The rows below give T cell receptor beta chains drawn from one sample of a study of human T cells and chemical hapten exposure. TCRdb processed the RACE reads anew with MiXCR; each CDR3 protein has one entry. The sample includes just under 350,000 distinct CDR3 sequences, approximately 6.3% of them seen just once. The sample in question was whole blood, obtained in connection with sensitization to the hapten diphenylcyclopropenone (DPC). Receptors were obtained from a woman aged 18-29 years with alopecia areata. Some clones in this sample may be carry-over from other donors' samples. The CDR3 runs from the conserved cysteine through the conserved F or W. The D gene is left open where the match is weak. Size tells how often a clone was seen (once, few, many) or the class of an expanded clone, and some rows leave it out.

D | size | J | V | DNA | CDR3
TRBD2 | . | TRBJ2-3 | TRBV4-2 | TGTGCCAGCAGCCAAGATAGTAACCGGGACTATTTTTCTAGCACAGATACGCAGTATTTT | CASSQDSNRDYFSSTDTQYF
. | . | TRBJ1-1 | TRBV6-2/TRBV6-3 | TGTGCCAGCAGTTACAGGGGTGCGCGACACACTGAAGCTTTCTTT | CASSYRGARHTEAFF
. | . | TRBJ2-5 | TRBV12-3/TRBV12-4 | TGTGCCAGCAGTCGAGTCAGGGCCCAAGAGACCCAGTACTTC | CASSRVRAQETQYF
. | . | TRBJ1-5 | TRBV2 | TGTGCCAGCAGTGAGACCAGGGGCGGAAGCAATCAGCCCCAGCATTTT | CASSETRGGSNQPQHF
TRBD1 | . | TRBJ1-5 | TRBV20-1 | TGCAGTGCTAGGAGGGGGCAGGGGACCTCTGGGCCCCAGCATTTT | CSARRGQGTSGPQHF
TRBD2 | . | TRBJ2-3 | TRBV4-3 | TGCGCCAGCAGCCCTACACCCTCGGAGGCGGGGGGGCCAACAGATACGCAGTATTTT | CASSPTPSEAGGPTDTQYF
. | few | TRBJ1-3 | TRBV9 | TGTGCCAGCAGCGAGGGGGGACGGCTCTCTGGAAACACCATATATTTT | CASSEGGRLSGNTIYF
. | . | TRBJ2-1 | TRBV2 | TGTGCCAGCAGGACAGACAACAATGAGCAGTTCTTC | CASRTDNNEQFF
. | few | TRBJ1-2 | TRBV7-2 | TGTGCCAGCAGCTTTGGTGGGAGAGGGAGCGGCTACACCTTC | CASSFGGRGSGYTF
. | . | TRBJ1-3 | TRBV29-1 | TGCAGCGTTATTTCTGGGGCTGGAAACACCATATATTTT | CSVISGAGNTIYF
TRBD1 | . | TRBJ2-3 | TRBV7-2 | TGTGCCAGCAGCTTCTCCGGGACAGACACAGATACGCAGTATTTT | CASSFSGTDTDTQYF
. | few | TRBJ1-1 | TRBV4-3 | TGCGCCAGCAGCCAAGATAGGGCATGGGGGAACACTGAAGCTTTCTTT | CASSQDRAWGNTEAFF
. | . | TRBJ1-1 | TRBV2 | TGTGCCAGCACCAATCCCCTGACAGGAGACCTGAACACTGAAGCTTTCTTT | CASTNPLTGDLNTEAFF
. | . | TRBJ1-4 | TRBV6-5 | TGTGCCAGCAGTTACGAACAGATAAATGAAAAACTGTTTTTT | CASSYEQINEKLFF